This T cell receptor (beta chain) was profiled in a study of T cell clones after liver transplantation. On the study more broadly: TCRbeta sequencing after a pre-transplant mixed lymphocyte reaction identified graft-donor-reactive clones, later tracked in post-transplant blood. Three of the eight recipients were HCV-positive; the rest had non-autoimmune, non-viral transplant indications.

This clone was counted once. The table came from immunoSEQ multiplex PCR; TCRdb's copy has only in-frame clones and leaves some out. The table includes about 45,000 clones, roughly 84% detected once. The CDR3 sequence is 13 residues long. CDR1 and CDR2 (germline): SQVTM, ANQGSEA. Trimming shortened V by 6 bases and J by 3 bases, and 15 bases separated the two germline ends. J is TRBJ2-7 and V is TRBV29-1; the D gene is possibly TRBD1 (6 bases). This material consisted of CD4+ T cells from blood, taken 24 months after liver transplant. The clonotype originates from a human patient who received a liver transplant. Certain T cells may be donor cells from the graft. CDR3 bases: TGCAGCGTCATTACAGGGTCATTCTACGAGCAGTACTTC. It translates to CSVITGSFYEQYF.